This TCR beta chain came from a study of shared clonotypes between healthy human individuals (dated by TCRdb to 2019 to 2021). Turning to the overall study: The cohort comprised a couple of women and a few men aged 18 to 49 years. For each donor, CD4 naive and CD4 memory were each run on three plates, CD8 naive on two plates, and CD8 memory on one plate. The study deeply sequenced blood TCR repertoires of about 5 healthy adults to estimate repertoire size and the extent of clonotype sharing between individuals. Different laboratories and diverse techniques were used to prepare libraries and sequence TCR repertoires, to increase sequencing depth and limit assay-specific biases. Per donor, leukapheresis produced somewhere between about 0.9 and 10 billion PBMCs. General findings and caveats noted by the study authors: When several donors were compared, the shared fraction of clonotypes was roughly 5% for naive CD4, around 3.5% for naive CD8, 2% to 2.5% for memory CD4, and around 0.37% for memory CD8. Sampling was limited to blood, and TCR repertoires in tissue likely differ from TCR repertoires in blood. Because the study included a small number of donors, the genetic and exposure-history diversity represented was limited. Pairwise subsampling indicated that sequencing depth was expected to affect the degree of clonotype sharing among donors. Naive subsets generally had larger estimated clonotype richness than memory subsets. Even with the large sequencing depth, rarefaction of the sorted-subset datasets indicated that sequencing was incomplete. Clonotypes shared by all four sorted-subset donors showed higher generation probabilities than non-shared clonotypes.

Using the deep immunoSEQ assay, multiplex PCR amplified TCR CDR3 regions from genomic DNA. Extracted genomic DNA from each cell subset was spread evenly across all wells of several immunoSEQ 96-well plates, with each plate serving as a replicate. For sorted subsets, 150 to 250 ng of genomic DNA, equivalent to about 30,000 T cell genomes, went into each replicate PCR. The purified libraries were quantified using a Qubit 3.0 fluorometer, sized with a Bioanalyzer 2100, and then quantified again using the KAPA Library Quantification kit. A separate single-read 150-cycle Illumina NextSeq 550 flow cell was used to sequence each immunoSEQ 96-well plate. In the source study's methods: Because the immunoSEQ output included only junctional sequences and no quality scores, the filtering could not be the same as the filtering used for full-length reads. To assign V/J genes and CDR3, sequences were annotated against IMGT germline references using PyIR, a Python wrapper for IgBLAST v1.9. Reads were removed for weak V/J assignments (E-value above 1e-6), missing CDR3, stop codons, out-of-frame junctions, or ambiguous translated residues. A V3J clonotype was defined by an identical inferred V gene, J gene, and CDR3 amino acid sequence. Percentage overlap between repertoires was calculated by dividing the number of shared unique clonotypes by the size of the smaller repertoire. Richness of each repertoire was evaluated using RTK rarefaction, the Chao1 estimator, and Recon v2.1 estimates of unobserved clonotypes. Generation probabilities were computed with OLGA for all TCRbeta clonotypes obtained by the gDNA method from a few donors. TCRdb's version of the immuneACCESS table is confined to in-frame rearrangements and falls short of the full clone set. An unresolved V gene accounts for under half of the shortfall where checked; the remainder is of unknown origin. That table is the source of V, J and clone size, and D and trimming were worked out from the DNA. This sample is represented by more than 2,000,000 clones; approximately 95% of them were singletons. 0.39% of the sample is held by the ten biggest clonotypes.

CDR1 and CDR2 were assigned from the germline V gene as SGHRS and YFSETQ. The CDR3, cysteine through phenylalanine, is 17 amino acids long. The only DNA kept is the CDR3, 51 bases in frame from the first base. Trimming removed 3 bases from V and 5 bases from J; the gene matches leave 14 bases unexplained. As regards this clone: Its target antigen remains unknown. Per-base quality was not reported, and no clone a single base away is much larger than it.

Donors were healthy HIV-negative adults with no recently reported acute infections or vaccinations. Every donor was a Caucasian adult living in Nashville, Tennessee, USA. CD4+ T cells were enriched by magnetic negative selection; naive cells were then positively selected on CD45RA, and the negative fraction formed the memory subset. Blood was collected by leukapheresis, and PBMCs were isolated by Ficoll-Histopaque density gradient centrifugation and then cryopreserved in liquid nitrogen vapor phase. Analytical flow cytometry was used to check the purity and quantity of every magnetically sorted T cell population. From each sorted fraction, genomic DNA was isolated and quantified by UV absorbance on a Nanodrop 2000c.

The sequenced sample was naive CD4+ T cells from PBMCs. The cell subset or site label of this sample denotes: CD45RA+ positively selected. The V gene is TRBV5-1 and the J gene is TRBJ2-3; 8 central bases correspond to TRBD2. The TCR was taken from a man between 18 and 35 years old in good health. Some clones in this sample may be carry-over from other donors' samples. The nucleotide sequence reads TGCGCCAGCAGCTCCCGGGCCGGGAGCGGGAGCGAAGATACGCAGTATTTT. It is translated as CASSSRAGSGSEDTQYF.